This T cell receptor (beta chain) was identified during a study of tissue T cells after allogeneic stem cell transplantation. General study points: Few T cell clones were shared across patients, but motif clusters showed tissue-specific shared signatures. Anatomically similar tissues had similar TCR repertoires within each patient.

V lost 0 bases, J lost 3 bases, and 6 bases stayed unmatched. Germline loops: CDR1 NNHNN, CDR2 SYGAGS (reference sequence). The CDR3 has 16 residues. Data came from immunoSEQ multiplex PCR; TCRdb stores just in-frame clones and leaves some out. The table includes more than 45,000 clones, over 65% detected once. To note about this clone: Its target is unknown. These gene names are mouse names. The sequenced fragment ends 1 residue before the CDR3 boundary, so the rest is inferred from the germline J gene.

V and J are TRBV13-2 and TRBJ2-5, with 8 positions matching TRBD2. The source of this sequence is a pool of C57BL/6 mice in good health. Material: sorted cells pooled from one or two spleens. The sequenced part of the CDR3 DNA is TGTGCCAGCGGTGATGCCGGCTGGGGGGATCAAGACACCCAGTAC. It encodes CASGDAGWGDQDTQY. The full CDR3 protein reads CASGDAGWGDQDTQYF.